The rows below give T cell receptor beta chains drawn from one sample of a study of T-cell reconstitution after alpha-beta-depleted transplantation in children. TCRdb redid the calling of the PCR reads with MiXCR, one entry per CDR3 protein. There are under 450,000 distinct CDR3 sequences in the sample; 13% occur only once, and over 3.5% lies in the top ten. This specimen consisted of PBMCs, obtained from the stem cell graft. These receptors all come from a human donor who donated a stem cell graft to a child with Fanconi anemia. The CDR3 runs from the conserved cysteine through the conserved F or W. D genes are given only for firm matches. Only part of the rows carry a size: once, few, many, or a class if the clone is expanded.

d_call: -
clone_size: few
v_call: TRBV6-1
j_call: TRBJ2-3
cdr3_nt: TGTGCCGGAAAGAGGGGGGCCACAGATACGCAGTATTTT
cdr3_aa: CAGKRGATDTQYF

d_call: -
clone_size: few
v_call: TRBV7-8
j_call: TRBJ1-6
cdr3_nt: TGTGCCAGCAGCCTGACTGCCTTTAATTCACCCCTCCACTTT
cdr3_aa: CASSLTAFNSPLHF

d_call: -
clone_size: many
v_call: TRBV5-8
j_call: TRBJ1-2
cdr3_nt: TGTGCCAGCAGCTTGGCCGGTGATACCCTGGGCTATGGCTACACCTTC
cdr3_aa: CASSLAGDTLGYGYTF

d_call: -
clone_size: -
v_call: TRBV19
j_call: TRBJ2-1
cdr3_nt: TGTGCCAGTAGTACCCTGGGGGACTCCTACAATGAGCAGTTCTTC
cdr3_aa: CASSTLGDSYNEQFF

d_call: -
clone_size: few
v_call: TRBV7-2
j_call: TRBJ1-3
cdr3_nt: TGTGCCAGCAGCCCAGGGAGTCCCCAATTGGGCGGAAACACCATATATTTT
cdr3_aa: CASSPGSPQLGGNTIYF

d_call: TRBD2
clone_size: few
v_call: TRBV6-2/TRBV6-3
j_call: TRBJ2-1
cdr3_nt: TGTGCCAGCAGCCTCGGGACTACCCAAAGTAATGAGCAGTTCTTC
cdr3_aa: CASSLGTTQSNEQFF

d_call: -
clone_size: many
v_call: TRBV20-1
j_call: TRBJ1-1
cdr3_nt: TGCAGTGCTAGTGGGACTGAAGCTTTCTTT
cdr3_aa: CSASGTEAFF

d_call: -
clone_size: many
v_call: TRBV29-1
j_call: TRBJ1-1
cdr3_nt: TGCAGTATCAAGAACACTGAAGCTTTCTTT
cdr3_aa: CSIKNTEAFF

d_call: -
clone_size: few
v_call: TRBV6-4
j_call: TRBJ2-1
cdr3_nt: TGTGCCAGCAGTGTTGGGTTTGGGGAATACAATGAGCAGTTCTTC
cdr3_aa: CASSVGFGEYNEQFF

d_call: -
clone_size: few
v_call: TRBV30
j_call: TRBJ2-2
cdr3_nt: TGTGCCTGGGCCCCGGGGGTCGCGGCCGGGGAGCTGTTTTTT
cdr3_aa: CAWAPGVAAGELFF

d_call: -
clone_size: -
v_call: TRBV11-2
j_call: TRBJ1-1
cdr3_nt: TGTGCCAGCAGCTTAGCCGGGCAGGGCACTGAAGCTTTCTTT
cdr3_aa: CASSLAGQGTEAFF

d_call: TRBD2
clone_size: few
v_call: TRBV6-5
j_call: TRBJ2-2
cdr3_nt: TGTGCCAGCAGTTACGCCCGCGGGGGGGCCATATTCGGGGAGCTGTTTTTT
cdr3_aa: CASSYARGGAIFGELFF

d_call: -
clone_size: -
v_call: TRBV16
j_call: TRBJ1-1
cdr3_nt: TGTGCCAGCAGCCAATCTCTGGTCTCTGAAGCTTTCTTT
cdr3_aa: CASSQSLVSEAFF

d_call: TRBD1
clone_size: many
v_call: TRBV5-1
j_call: TRBJ1-1
cdr3_nt: TGCGCCAGCAGCCCCCGATCTGACAGGGCGGGCACTGAAGCTTTCTTT
cdr3_aa: CASSPRSDRAGTEAFF

d_call: TRBD1
clone_size: -
v_call: TRBV6-1
j_call: TRBJ2-1
cdr3_nt: TGTGCCAGCGTAAGGGACAGGGCGCCTGGTGAGCAGTTCTTC
cdr3_aa: CASVRDRAPGEQFF

d_call: -
clone_size: few
v_call: TRBV4-3
j_call: TRBJ1-1
cdr3_nt: TGCGCCAGCAGCCAAGATCTTAGTACAGGAAGGATCTCTGAAGCTTTCTTT
cdr3_aa: CASSQDLSTGRISEAFF

d_call: -
clone_size: -
v_call: TRBV11-2
j_call: TRBJ2-1
cdr3_nt: TGTGCCAGCAGCCCTACTAGAGACAATGAGCAGTTCTTC
cdr3_aa: CASSPTRDNEQFF

d_call: -
clone_size: many
v_call: TRBV29-1
j_call: TRBJ1-2
cdr3_nt: TGCAGCGTTGATGAGAAGGGGGGGCTAGGTGGCTACACCTTC
cdr3_aa: CSVDEKGGLGGYTF

d_call: -
clone_size: many
v_call: TRBV11-2
j_call: TRBJ2-5
cdr3_nt: TGTGCCAGCAGCTTAGGGAAGGAAGAGACCCAGTACTTC
cdr3_aa: CASSLGKEETQYF

d_call: -
clone_size: -
v_call: TRBV2
j_call: TRBJ2-3
cdr3_nt: TGTGCCAGCATCATGGGGGGATTCACAGATACGCAGTATTTT
cdr3_aa: CASIMGGFTDTQYF

d_call: TRBD2
clone_size: -
v_call: TRBV20-1
j_call: TRBJ2-3
cdr3_nt: TGCAGTGCCTCCGGACTAGCGGGGCCCACAGATACGCAGTATTTT
cdr3_aa: CSASGLAGPTDTQYF

d_call: TRBD1
clone_size: -
v_call: TRBV6-5
j_call: TRBJ1-5
cdr3_nt: TGTGCCAGCAGCCGCGACAGGGTTCGTCAGCCCCAGCATTTT
cdr3_aa: CASSRDRVRQPQHF

d_call: TRBD1
clone_size: few
v_call: TRBV6-4
j_call: TRBJ1-2
cdr3_nt: TGTGCCAGCAGTGACAGGAGACAGGGGGCTGGTGGCTACACCTTC
cdr3_aa: CASSDRRQGAGGYTF